A single sample gave rise to the 26 T cell receptor beta chains below, sequenced in a study of blood T cell repertoires in COVID-19. The protocol was immunoSEQ multiplex PCR, while the TCRdb copy is restricted to in-frame clones and leaves out a portion. Among roughly 250,000 clones listed, 82% were seen once. The sequenced material came from peripheral blood. The receptors stem from a woman aged 60-75 years with active or convalescent COVID-19.

This chain uses TRBV5-5 with TRBJ2-3; D gene ambiguous. CDR3 length: 13 amino acids. The germline CDR1 and CDR2 sequences are SGHKS and YYEKEE (reference sequence). The V and J ends lost 5 bases and 1 base respectively, with 8 bases between them. The chain's CDR3 is CASRYRGTDTQYF. In DNA, the CDR3 is TGTGCCAGCAGGTATAGAGGCACAGATACGCAGTATTTT.

Ten or more counts support this clone. The rearrangement uses TRBV5-8 and TRBJ1-1; no definite D call. The CDR3 is 14 amino acids. V was clipped by 3 bases and J by 1 base, with 10 bases between them. Germline values: CDR1 SGHTS, CDR2 YDEGEE. This chain's CDR3 is CASSWRLKNTEAFF. For the CDR3, the DNA is TGTGCCAGCAGCTGGAGACTCAAGAACACTGAAGCTTTCTTT.

V usage is TRBV7-9 and J usage is TRBJ2-5; a possible D gene is TRBD2 (6 bases). V lost 6 bases to trimming and J lost 5 bases, with 13 bases between them. Germline lookup yields CDR1 SEHNR and CDR2 FQNEAQ (reference sequence). This CDR3 spans 13 amino acids. CDR3 loop: CASRELAGETQYF. The CDR3 DNA reads TGTGCCAGCAGAGAACTAGCAGGGGAGACCCAGTACTTC.

The rearrangement joins TRBV4-2 to TRBJ1-3; perhaps TRBD1 as D (5 bases). Trimming removed 0 bases at V and 4 bases at J, with 13 bases between. CDR1 is LGHNA and CDR2 is YNFKEQ in the germline V gene. The CDR3 loop spans 16 amino acids. CDR3 sequence: CASSQDLGGSGNTIYF. The DNA of the CDR3 is TGTGCCAGCAGCCAAGACCTCGGGGGTTCGGGAAACACCATATATTTT.

The chain has TRBV4-1 and TRBJ1-4; D is possibly TRBD1 (5 bases). V lost 0 bases, J lost 8 bases, and 16 bases lay in between. The CDR3 runs 16 residues. From germline, CDR1 is MGHRA and CDR2 YSYEKL. CDR3 region: CASSQDLGQGDEKLFF. The CDR3 DNA is TGCGCCAGCAGCCAAGATCTCGGCCAGGGTGACGAAAAACTGTTTTTT.

The genes are TRBV14 and TRBJ2-3; 9 nucleotides align to TRBD1. CDR1 is SGHDN and CDR2 is FVKESK in the germline V gene. V was pared by 1 base and J by 3 bases, with 11 bases of the junction left unmatched. CDR3 length: 18 residues. As DNA, the CDR3 is TGTGCCAGCAGCCAAGCAGACTGGGACAGGGTAGAAACAGATACGCAGTATTTT. It codes for CASSQADWDRVETDTQYF. The whole variable domain, remainder taken from reference TRBV14 and TRBJ2-3, is EAGVTQFPSHSVIEKGQTVTLRCDPISGHDNLYWYRRVMGKEIKFLLHFVKESKQDESGMPNNRFLAERTGGTYSTLKVQPAELEDSGVYFCASSQADWDRVETDTQYFGPGTRLTVL.

The V call is TRBV11-2, the J call TRBJ1-6; possibly TRBD1 for D (5 bases). The ends were cut back, 5 bases at V and 7 bases at J, with 15 bases in the middle. The CDR3 length is 15 residues. Germline V gene data show CDR1 as SGHAT and CDR2 as FQNNGV. CDR3 region: CASSRTGRDNSPLHF. The CDR3 DNA is TGTGCCAGCAGCAGAACGGGGAGGGACAATTCACCCCTCCACTTT.

The genes are TRBV9 and TRBJ2-3; weak D call: TRBD1 (6 bases). Germline V gives CDR1 SGDLS, CDR2 YYNGEE. V lost 4 bases and J lost 4, with 22 bases in between. The CDR3 has 17 amino acids. CDR3: CASSPEGTLPPPDTQYF. The CDR3 nucleotides are TGTGCCAGCAGCCCCGAGGGGACACTCCCGCCCCCAGATACGCAGTATTTT.

This chain connects TRBV27 to TRBJ2-7; unclear D gene. CDR1 and CDR2 from the germline V gene are MNHEY and SMNVEV (reference sequence). Trimming removed 5 bases from V and 6 bases from J, with 14 bases in between. This CDR3 comprises 13 residues. CDR3 DNA sequence: TGTGCCAGCAGTGCGACACTTGTCTCCGAGCAGTACTTC. This translates into CASSATLVSEQYF.

The chain uses TRBV5-4 and TRBJ2-5, with D possibly being TRBD2 (5 bases). V was shortened by 3 bases and J by 4 bases, with 10 bases between the two germline ends. Germline V CDR1 and CDR2: SGHNT, YYREEE (reference sequence). CDR3 size: 13 residues. CDR3 protein: CASSSTTSETQYF. In DNA, the CDR3 is TGTGCCAGCAGCTCGACTACATCAGAGACCCAGTACTTC.

This chain uses TRBV6-5 with TRBJ1-2, with D possibly being TRBD1 (6 bases). The CDR3 length is 15 residues. V was pared by 6 bases and J by 4 bases, with 18 bases between. Germline V lookup: CDR1 MNHEY, CDR2 SVGAGI. The DNA of the CDR3 is TGTGCCAGCAGGTTGGACAGTCAGGGCGTCTATGGCTACACCTTC. Translated, it gives CASRLDSQGVYGYTF.

This clone is a singleton in its sample. J is TRBJ2-1 and V is TRBV20-1; D is uncertain. Germline values: CDR1 DFQATT, CDR2 SNEGSKA (reference sequence). V lost 5 bases and J lost 10, with 12 bases in between. This CDR3 is 11 amino acids long. In DNA form, the CDR3 reads TGCAGTGCTTCCCAGGTCACAGAGCAGTTCTTC. Amino acid sequence: CSASQVTEQFF.

The DNA of the CDR3 is TGTGCCAGCAGCTTCCGGGACAGCCCCCACTCACCCCTCCACTTT. It yields the protein CASSFRDSPHSPLHF. The chain couples TRBV6-5 to TRBJ1-6; 7 nucleotides line up with TRBD1. This CDR3 region has 15 residues. Germline V lookup: CDR1 MNHEY, CDR2 SVGAGI. V lost 6 bases, J lost 10 bases, and 12 bases stayed unmatched.

On this clone itself: Mismatch with germline at one junction end may stem from a read error. J is TRBJ2-1 and V is TRBV6-1, with 9 positions matching TRBD2. The V gene's germline CDR1 is MNHNS and CDR2 SASEGT. The CDR3 runs to 11 residues. The CDR3 DNA is TGTGCCAGCAGTGAAAGGGCTAGCGGGGTCTTC. This codes for CASSERASGVF.

The chain joins TRBV5-1 to TRBJ2-1; 10 bases match TRBD2. With 5 bases clipped from V and 6 bases from J, the junction kept 8 bases outside the gene matches. Germline lookup yields CDR1 SGHRS and CDR2 YFSETQ. The CDR3 covers 15 residues. This CDR3 is CASRKTSGVGNEQFF. The CDR3 DNA reads as TGCGCCAGCAGAAAAACTAGCGGGGTCGGCAATGAGCAGTTCTTC.

The chain uses TRBV19 and TRBJ1-1, with a weak D call TRBD1 (5 bases). Germline CDR1 and CDR2: LNHDA and SQIVND (reference sequence). The germline V and J ends were trimmed by 1 base and 0 bases, with 6 bases remaining between them. The CDR3 is made up of 14 amino acids. CDR3 loop: CASSIGTLNTEAFF. Here the CDR3 DNA reads TGTGCCAGTAGTATAGGGACACTGAACACTGAAGCTTTCTTT.

The gene calls are TRBV7-9 and TRBJ2-1; TRBD2 matches 9 bases. The CDR3 runs to 16 residues. Germline CDR1 reads SEHNR; CDR2 reads FQNEAQ (reference sequence). V gave up 4 bases and J gave up 6 bases; unmatched junction bases: 10. The CDR3 here is CASSSRRRGGFNEQFF. Here the CDR3 DNA reads TGTGCCAGCAGCTCCCGGAGGCGGGGGGGTTTCAATGAGCAGTTCTTC.

This sequence joins TRBV6-5 and TRBJ1-6; D is possibly TRBD1 (6 bases). Per germline, CDR1 MNHEY and CDR2 SVGAGI. The CDR3 is 14 residues long. Trimming removed 5 bases from V and 6 bases from J, with 11 bases in between. CDR3 in DNA: TGTGCCAGCAGTCGGGACAACGTTAATTCACCCCTCCACTTT. Its protein product is CASSRDNVNSPLHF.

The rearrangement joins TRBV7-8 to TRBJ1-2; 8 bases fit TRBD1. The CDR3 has 16 residues. V shed 0 bases and J 6 bases; nucleotides not matched to a gene: 9. Germline V gene sequence: CDR1 SGHVS, CDR2 FQNEAQ. CDR3 region: CASSLAPGGQANGYTF. Here the CDR3 DNA reads TGTGCCAGCAGCTTAGCACCAGGGGGACAGGCGAATGGCTACACCTTC.

This sequence joins TRBV5-5 and TRBJ2-2, with TRBD1 matching over 12 bases. After removal of 4 bases from V and 8 bases from J, the junction contained 12 bases not matched to a gene. CDR3 size: 17 residues. Germline CDR1 SGHKS, CDR2 YYEKEE (reference sequence). DNA for the CDR3: TGTGCCAGCAGCCGTCGCCGGGACAGGGGGCCAACGGGGGAGCTGTTTTTT. Amino acid sequence: CASSRRRDRGPTGELFF.

This clone was observed a handful of times. The chain couples TRBV28 to TRBJ1-1, with D perhaps matching TRBD1 (6 bases). The germline V and J ends were trimmed by 6 bases and 5 bases, with 22 bases remaining between them. Per germline, CDR1 MDHEN and CDR2 SYDVKM. The CDR3 covers 16 residues. The chain's CDR3 is CASSSDRPSLGTEAFF. CDR3 in DNA: TGTGCCAGCAGCAGTGACAGGCCCTCCTTGGGGACTGAAGCTTTCTTT.

This chain uses TRBV14 with TRBJ2-1; 10 bases fit TRBD2. The germline V gene encodes CDR1 SGHDN and CDR2 FVKESK. V trimming: 1 base; J trimming: 5 bases; junction bases outside the gene matches: 2. There are 15 residues in the CDR3. The chain's CDR3 is CASSQALAGHNEQFF. The CDR3 DNA sequence: TGTGCCAGCAGCCAAGCACTAGCGGGGCACAATGAGCAGTTCTTC.

The chain combines TRBV19 with TRBJ2-7; tentatively, D is TRBD2 (5 bases). The germline V gene encodes CDR1 LNHDA and CDR2 SQIVND (reference sequence). The CDR3 contains 14 residues. V lost 5 bases and J lost 2, with 13 bases in between. The CDR3 protein is CASSSPGFTYEQYF. CDR3 nucleotides: TGTGCCAGTAGTTCGCCGGGGTTTACCTACGAGCAGTACTTC.

In its sample, this clone was seen a few times. The chain has TRBV27 and TRBJ2-2; D is possibly TRBD1 (5 bases). CDR1 and CDR2 from the germline V gene are MNHEY and SMNVEV (reference sequence). V lost 3 bases to trimming and J lost 3 bases, with 11 bases between them. The CDR3 is 15 amino acids. The CDR3 is CASSFLDRYTGELFF. The CDR3, as DNA: TGTGCCAGCAGTTTTCTCGACAGATACACCGGGGAGCTGTTTTTT.

This clone was picked up one time. The V and J genes are TRBV9 and TRBJ2-5; tentatively, D is TRBD2 (6 bases). Deletions cut 0 bases from V and 1 base from J, with 10 bases between. Germline V CDR1 and CDR2: SGDLS, YYNGEE. The CDR3 is 15 residues long. The CDR3 coding sequence is TGTGCCAGCAGCGTAGGTGGGGGGACCCAAGAGACCCAGTACTTC. It yields the protein CASSVGGGTQETQYF.

The gene calls are TRBV25-1 and TRBJ1-2; TRBD1 matches at 7 bases. Germline lookup yields CDR1 MGHDK and CDR2 SYGVNS. V lost 4 bases and J lost 5; bases outside the gene matches: 13. The CDR3 contains 16 residues. The CDR3 is CASSARRDSFAYGYTF. The CDR3 nucleotides are TGTGCCAGCAGTGCCAGACGGGACAGCTTTGCTTATGGCTACACCTTC.